The 21 T cell receptor beta chains in this list originate from one sample, sequenced in a study of T cell changes during pregnancy in multiple sclerosis. The data were produced by immunoSEQ multiplex PCR, yet TCRdb's version contains in-frame clones alone and is incomplete. The repertoire includes some 67,000 clones, 92% of them detected once, and more than 1.1% sits in the top ten. Sequenced here: peripheral blood, sampled after pregnancy. These receptors were collected from a female donor with multiple sclerosis, enrolled in a pregnancy study.

With respect to this clone: The same CDR3 can be traced to other DNA sequences in this sample. The chain links TRBV5-1 to TRBJ2-5, with 8 bases fitting TRBD1. Trimming cost V 4 bases and J 4 bases; bases outside gene matches: 3. Germline assignment: CDR1 SGHRS and CDR2 YFSETQ. The CDR3 extends over 13 amino acids. DNA of the CDR3: TGCGCCAGCAGCCCTGACAGGGGAGAGACCCAGTACTTC. Protein sequence: CASSPDRGETQYF.

CDR3 residues: CASSPTGDAEKLFF. CDR3 coding DNA: TGTGCCAGCTCACCTACAGGGGATGCGGAAAAACTGTTTTTT. This chain joins TRBV18 and TRBJ1-4, with TRBD1 identical over 7 bases. This CDR3 contains 14 residues. Germline V CDR1 and CDR2: KGHSH, LQKENI. V dropped 3 bases and J dropped 8; count of bases not matched to a gene: 6.

This chain uses TRBV6-4 with TRBJ1-2, with 8 bases aligning to TRBD1. Germline V CDR1 and CDR2: MRHNA, SNTAGT. This CDR3 contains 12 residues. V was pared by 6 bases and J by 7 bases, with 4 bases of the junction left unmatched. In DNA, the CDR3 is TGTGCCAGCAGGGGGACAGGCGGTGGCTACACCTTC. Its protein product is CASRGTGGGYTF.

This chain's CDR3 is CASFQGAKGYGYTF. The DNA for the CDR3 is TGTGCCAGCTTCCAGGGGGCGAAAGGTTATGGCTACACCTTC. V usage is TRBV18 and J usage is TRBJ1-2; TRBD1 matches at 8 bases. Trimming removed 7 bases from V and 5 bases from J; junction bases left unmatched: 9. CDR1 KGHSH and CDR2 LQKENI come from the germline V gene. CDR3 length equals 14 residues.

The chain links TRBV19 to TRBJ2-3; D is possibly TRBD1 (5 bases). Trimming took 2 bases from V and 0 from J, leaving 9 bases between them. This CDR3 comprises 15 residues. CDR1 and CDR2 (germline): LNHDA, SQIVND (reference sequence). In DNA, the CDR3 is TGTGCCAGTAGTATAATGGGGCAGAGCACAGATACGCAGTATTTT. Protein sequence: CASSIMGQSTDTQYF.

This clone was observed many times. Distinct nucleotide sequences in the sample also encode this CDR3. The chain joins TRBV19 to TRBJ1-1, with D possibly being TRBD1 (6 bases). The CDR3 is 13 residues long. Germline-derived CDR1 and CDR2 are LNHDA and SQIVND (reference sequence). Trimming pared 1 base from V and 5 bases from J, leaving 8 bases between. CDR3 nucleotides: TGTGCCAGTAGTATAGGGACAGCTACTGAAGCTTTCTTT. It codes for CASSIGTATEAFF.

The gene calls are TRBV6-5 and TRBJ2-7; no definite D call. The CDR3 sequence is 15 residues long. Germline assignment: CDR1 MNHEY and CDR2 SVGAGI. V was clipped by 2 bases and J by 0 bases, with 11 bases between them. The CDR3 DNA reads TGTGCCAGCAGTTACAACCTAGATGGCTCCTACGAGCAGTACTTC. Protein: CASSYNLDGSYEQYF.

The chain is built from TRBV5-1 and TRBJ2-2, with TRBD2 identical over 12 bases. Germline CDR1 SGHRS, CDR2 YFSETQ. This CDR3 comprises 18 residues. Germline trimming cut 0 bases from V and 0 bases from J; bases unmatched to any gene: 3. CDR3 in amino acids: CASSLGASGRANTGELFF. As DNA, the CDR3 is TGCGCCAGCAGCTTGGGGGCTAGCGGGAGGGCGAACACCGGGGAGCTGTTTTTT.

The V gene is TRBV18, the J gene TRBJ1-3; D gene uncertain. The V gene lost 0 bases and the J gene lost 0 bases, with 6 bases spanning the gap. The CDR3 length is 15 residues. From germline, CDR1 is KGHSH and CDR2 LQKENI. The DNA for the CDR3 is TGTGCCAGCTCACCACCGAGGGTCTCTGGAAACACCATATATTTT. Protein: CASSPPRVSGNTIYF.

This clone occurred a few times. The chain employs TRBV6-5 and TRBJ2-7; D not resolved. The CDR3 spans 14 residues. The ends were cut back, 0 bases at V and 4 bases at J, with 10 bases in the middle. The germline V gene encodes CDR1 MNHEY and CDR2 SVGAGI. The CDR3 sequence: CASSYSTPGYEQYF. The CDR3 region has the DNA TGTGCCAGCAGTTACTCGACTCCTGGATACGAGCAGTACTTC.

This chain joins TRBV19 and TRBJ2-7, with D maybe TRBD2 (6 bases). Germline V gene sequence: CDR1 LNHDA, CDR2 SQIVND (reference sequence). The CDR3 contains 14 residues. V dropped 3 bases and J dropped 1 base, with 10 bases sitting between them. This CDR3 reads CASSIPGTSYEQYF. The CDR3 region has the DNA TGTGCCAGTAGTATTCCCGGGACTTCCTACGAGCAGTACTTC.

CDR3 protein: CASRLGSLGEKLFF. The CDR3 region has the DNA TGTGCCAGCAGACTCGGGTCATTAGGCGAAAAACTGTTTTTT. The chain recombines TRBV27 with TRBJ1-4; D not certain. CDR1 is MNHEY, CDR2 SMNVEV, per germline (reference sequence). Trimming removed 6 bases at V and 8 bases at J, with 16 bases between. The CDR3 has 14 amino acids.

Comments on this clone: A junction end diverges from the germline sequence, so it may reflect a read error. The CDR3 protein is CAINERFQETQYF. DNA of the CDR3: TGTGCCATCAATGAGCGGTTCCAAGAGACCCAGTACTTC. This sequence joins TRBV10-3 and TRBJ2-5, with D perhaps matching TRBD2 (5 bases). Germline V gives CDR1 ENHRY, CDR2 SYGVKD. This CDR3 has 13 amino acids.

The chain combines TRBV29-1 with TRBJ1-3; D perhaps matches TRBD1 (5 bases). V was trimmed by 6 bases and J by 0 bases, leaving 6 bases between them. Germline CDR1 SQVTM, CDR2 ANQGSEA. The CDR3 runs to 12 residues. CDR3 sequence reads: CSVTDSGNTIYF. CDR3 in DNA: TGCAGCGTGACAGACTCTGGAAACACCATATATTTT.

The chain links TRBV2 to TRBJ2-2; TRBD2 matches at 9 bases. Trimming at V came to 6 bases and at J to 4 bases, leaving 12 bases not matched to a gene. The germline V gene encodes CDR1 SNHLY and CDR2 FYNNEI. This CDR3 has 17 residues. The CDR3 loop reads CASSQGGLAGPTGELFF. CDR3 nucleotide sequence: TGTGCCAGCAGCCAGGGCGGGCTAGCGGGACCCACCGGGGAGCTGTTTTTT.

This clone was seen just once. The chain couples TRBV28 to TRBJ2-2; 11 bases are a match to TRBD2. The CDR3 totals 15 residues. The V segment lost 4 bases and the J segment 4 bases; nucleotides outside the gene matches: 2. Looked up from germline, CDR1 is MDHEN and CDR2 is SYDVKM. The CDR3 spells CASSSLAGATGELFF. CDR3 DNA: TGTGCCAGCAGTTCACTAGCGGGAGCCACCGGGGAGCTGTTTTTT.

This chain uses TRBV7-2 with TRBJ2-7; 10 bases align to TRBD2. V trimming: 1 base; J trimming: 2 bases; junction bases outside the gene matches: 8. There are 17 residues in the CDR3. Germline values: CDR1 SGHTA, CDR2 FQGNSA. CDR3 sequence reads: CASSLDVLAGYTYEQYF. The CDR3 DNA sequence: TGTGCCAGCAGCTTAGACGTACTAGCGGGATACACCTACGAGCAGTACTTC.

In DNA form, the CDR3 reads TGTGCCATCAGTGCCACTGGCACAGATACGCAGTATTTT. It is translated as CAISATGTDTQYF. The chain uses TRBV10-3 and TRBJ2-3; D not certain. Germline CDR1 reads ENHRY; CDR2 reads SYGVKD. The CDR3 covers 13 residues. The ends were cut back, 4 bases at V and 1 base at J, with 6 bases in the middle.

The CDR3 DNA follows: TGTGCCAGCAGCCCTGACACAGGGGTAGCCAAAAACATTCAGTACTTC. This gives the protein CASSPDTGVAKNIQYF. V is TRBV7-9 and J is TRBJ2-4; 7 bases match TRBD1. The CDR3 sequence is 16 residues long. V lost 5 bases to trimming and J lost 0 bases; unmatched junction nucleotides: 7. Germline V gene lookup returns CDR1 SEHNR and CDR2 FQNEAQ (reference sequence).

The V and J genes are TRBV29-1 and TRBJ2-7; D not certain. V was cut by 4 bases and J by 4 bases, with 14 bases left in between. The germline V gene has CDR1 SQVTM and CDR2 ANQGSEA. CDR3 size: 13 residues. Here the CDR3 reads CSVVDTHLYEQYF. The CDR3 coding sequence is TGCAGCGTTGTCGACACCCACCTATACGAGCAGTACTTC.

This clone was seen just once. The chain is built from TRBV6-1 and TRBJ1-3; possible D gene TRBD1, 5 bases. Germline CDR1 reads MNHNS; CDR2 reads SASEGT. This CDR3 region has 14 residues. Trimming left V 6 bases short and J 1 base short, with 10 bases between. The CDR3, as DNA: TGTGCCAGCAGGGCGGGGGGATCTGGAAACACCATATATTTT. It translates to CASRAGGSGNTIYF.